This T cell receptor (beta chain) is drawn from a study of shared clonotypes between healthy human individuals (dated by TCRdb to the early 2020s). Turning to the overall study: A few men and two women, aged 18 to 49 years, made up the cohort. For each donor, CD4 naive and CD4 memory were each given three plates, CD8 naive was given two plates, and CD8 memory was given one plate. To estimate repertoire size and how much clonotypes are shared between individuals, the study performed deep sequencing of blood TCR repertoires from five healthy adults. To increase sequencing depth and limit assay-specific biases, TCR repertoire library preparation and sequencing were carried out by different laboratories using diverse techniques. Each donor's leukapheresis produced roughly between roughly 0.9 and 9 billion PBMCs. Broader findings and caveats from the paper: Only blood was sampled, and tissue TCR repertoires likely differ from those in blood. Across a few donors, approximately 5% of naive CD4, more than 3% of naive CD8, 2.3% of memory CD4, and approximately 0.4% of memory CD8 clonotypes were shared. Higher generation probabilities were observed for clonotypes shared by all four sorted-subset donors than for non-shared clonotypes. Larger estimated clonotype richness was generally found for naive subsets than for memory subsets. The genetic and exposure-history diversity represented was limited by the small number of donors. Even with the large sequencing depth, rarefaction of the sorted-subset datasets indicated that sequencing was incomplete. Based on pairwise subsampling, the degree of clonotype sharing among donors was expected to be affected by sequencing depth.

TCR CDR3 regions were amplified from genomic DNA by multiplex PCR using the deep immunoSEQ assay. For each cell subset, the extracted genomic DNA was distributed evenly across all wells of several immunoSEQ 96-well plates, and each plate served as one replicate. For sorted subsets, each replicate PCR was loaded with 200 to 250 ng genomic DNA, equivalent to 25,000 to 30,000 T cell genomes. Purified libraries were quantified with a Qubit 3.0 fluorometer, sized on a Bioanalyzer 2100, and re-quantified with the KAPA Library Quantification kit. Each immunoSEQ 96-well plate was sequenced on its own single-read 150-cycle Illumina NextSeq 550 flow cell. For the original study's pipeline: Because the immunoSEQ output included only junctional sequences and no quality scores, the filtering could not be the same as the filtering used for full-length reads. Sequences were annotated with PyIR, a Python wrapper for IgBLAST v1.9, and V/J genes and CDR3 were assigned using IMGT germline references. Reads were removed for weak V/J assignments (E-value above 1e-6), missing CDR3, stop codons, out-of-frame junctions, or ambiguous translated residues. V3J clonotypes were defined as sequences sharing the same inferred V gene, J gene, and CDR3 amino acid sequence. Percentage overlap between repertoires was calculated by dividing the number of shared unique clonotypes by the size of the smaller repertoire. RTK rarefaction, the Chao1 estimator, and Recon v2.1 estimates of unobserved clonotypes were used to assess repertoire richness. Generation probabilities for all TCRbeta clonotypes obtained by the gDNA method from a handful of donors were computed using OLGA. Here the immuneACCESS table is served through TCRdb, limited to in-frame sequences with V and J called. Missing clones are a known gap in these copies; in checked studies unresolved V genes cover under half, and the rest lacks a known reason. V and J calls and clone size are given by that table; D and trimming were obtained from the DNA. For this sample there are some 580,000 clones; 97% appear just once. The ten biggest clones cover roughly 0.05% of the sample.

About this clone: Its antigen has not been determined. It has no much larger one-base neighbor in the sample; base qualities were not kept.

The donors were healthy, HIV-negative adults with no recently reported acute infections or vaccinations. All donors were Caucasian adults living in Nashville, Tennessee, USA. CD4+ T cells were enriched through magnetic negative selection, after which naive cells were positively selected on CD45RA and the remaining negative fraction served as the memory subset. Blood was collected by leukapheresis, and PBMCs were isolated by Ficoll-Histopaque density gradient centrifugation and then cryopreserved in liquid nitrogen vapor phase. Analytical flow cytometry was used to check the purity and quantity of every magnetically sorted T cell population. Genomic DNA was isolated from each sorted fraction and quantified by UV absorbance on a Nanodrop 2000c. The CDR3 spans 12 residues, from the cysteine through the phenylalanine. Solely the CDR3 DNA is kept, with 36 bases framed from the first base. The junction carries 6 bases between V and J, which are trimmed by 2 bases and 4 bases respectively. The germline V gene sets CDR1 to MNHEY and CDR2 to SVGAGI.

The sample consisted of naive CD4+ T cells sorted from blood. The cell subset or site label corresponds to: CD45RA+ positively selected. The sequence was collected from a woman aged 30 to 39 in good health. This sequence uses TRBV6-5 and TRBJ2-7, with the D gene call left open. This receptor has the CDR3 CASSYGQYEQYF. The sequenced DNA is TGTGCCAGCAGTTACGGGCAGTACGAGCAGTACTTC.